Presented here are 11 T cell receptor beta chains from one specimen sequenced in a study of neurological immune-mediated disorders. TCRdb called the 5' RACE reads again in MiXCR, with one record for every CDR3 protein. Of approximately 58,000 distinct CDR3 sequences in the sample, over 10% were seen once. Sequenced input: PBMCs. Receptors originate from a man in his 60s in good health.

This clonotype was recorded at least ten times. The chain has TRBV19 and TRBJ1-5; the D is unclear. CDR1 and CDR2 (germline): LNHDA, SQIVND (reference sequence). The CDR3 is 12 residues long. Between the trimmed V and J ends, which lost 3 bases and 1 base, there was a span of 1 base. For the CDR3, the DNA is TGTGCCAGTAGTATCAGCAATCAGCCCCAGCATTTT. Protein sequence: CASSISNQPQHF.

This clonotype came up many times. The J gene is TRBJ2-5, the V gene TRBV12-3 or TRBV12-4; 8 bases agree with TRBD2. Trimming at V came to 6 bases and at J to 3 bases, leaving 9 bases not matched to a gene. This CDR3 contains 15 residues. The CDR3 nucleotides read TGTGCCAGCAGCCTCTCCGGGGGGGCGGAAGAGACCCAGTACTTC. Translating gives CASSLSGGAEETQYF.

This clonotype was found many times. The rearrangement links TRBV6-5 to TRBJ2-7; tentative D call: TRBD2 (6 bases). V lost 2 bases to trimming and J lost 6 bases, with 17 bases between them. The CDR3 contains 15 residues. Germline assignment: CDR1 MNHEY and CDR2 SVGAGI. CDR3 sequence: CASSYDGGADAEQYF. The CDR3 region has the DNA TGTGCCAGCAGTTACGACGGCGGGGCCGATGCCGAGCAGTACTTC.

This clonotype occurred many times. This chain uses TRBV15 with TRBJ1-6; weak D call: TRBD1 (5 bases). Trimming stripped 5 bases from V and 7 bases from J, with 12 bases between. Germline CDR1 LNHNV, CDR2 YYDKDF (reference sequence). The CDR3 extends over 14 amino acids. CDR3 amino acids: CATSPRDGNSPLHF. CDR3 DNA sequence: TGTGCCACCAGCCCCCGGGACGGCAATTCACCCCTCCACTTT.

This clonotype was found many times. The chain has TRBV20-1 and TRBJ2-7; D not certain. The V end was cut by 2 bases, the J end by 0 bases, with 5 bases between. The CDR3 length is 12 residues. From germline, CDR1 is DFQATT and CDR2 SNEGSKA (reference sequence). CDR3 amino acids: CSARRDSYEQYF. CDR3 nucleotide sequence: TGCAGTGCTAGAAGGGACTCCTACGAGCAGTACTTC.

Many counts were recorded for this clonotype. The rearrangement joins TRBV20-1 to TRBJ1-5; 11 bases fit TRBD1. V shed 5 bases and J 0 bases; nucleotides not matched to a gene: 15. The germline gives CDR1 DFQATT, CDR2 SNEGSKA (reference sequence). There are 19 residues in the CDR3. The CDR3 here is CSAGPPPGQGGYSNQPQHF. CDR3 coding DNA: TGCAGTGCTGGTCCCCCTCCGGGACAGGGGGGGTATAGCAATCAGCCCCAGCATTTT.

This clonotype was found many times. The chain uses TRBV4-3 and TRBJ2-5; the D gene is possibly TRBD2 (7 bases). V gave up 4 bases and J gave up 5 bases, with 14 bases separating them. The germline V gene encodes CDR1 LGHNA and CDR2 YSLEER. The CDR3 is 14 amino acids. The CDR3 nucleotides read TGCGCCAGCAGCCCCGCGGGGGCTCGGGAGACCCAGTACTTC. It encodes CASSPAGARETQYF.

This clonotype was detected many times. V is TRBV5-6 and J is TRBJ1-3; D is ambiguous. The CDR3 has 15 residues. Trimming cost V 2 bases and J 4 bases, with 13 bases left between them. The germline V gene has CDR1 SGHDT and CDR2 YYEEEE. The CDR3 coding sequence is TGTGCCAGCAGCTTTTCTCGGGCCAGGGGAAACACCATATATTTT. It encodes CASSFSRARGNTIYF.

This clonotype was counted many times. This rearrangement joins TRBV7-2 to TRBJ1-2; D is uncertain. V lost 1 base and J 7 bases, leaving 7 bases between the germline ends. CDR1 SGHTA and CDR2 FQGNSA come from the germline V gene. This CDR3 is built from 12 residues. The CDR3 protein is CASSLVESGYTF. The CDR3 DNA follows: TGTGCCAGCAGCTTAGTAGAGAGTGGCTACACCTTC.

The genes are TRBV29-1 and TRBJ2-3; D is ambiguous. Germline values: CDR1 SQVTM, CDR2 ANQGSEA. The CDR3 extends over 13 amino acids. The V gene lost 8 bases and the J gene lost 3 bases, with 15 bases spanning the gap. CDR3 sequence: CSPRAILTDTQYF. The CDR3 nucleotides are TGCAGCCCTCGGGCAATTCTGACAGATACGCAGTATTTT.

This clonotype occurred many times. The chain uses TRBV2 and TRBJ2-7, with 12 bases matching TRBD1. Germline CDR1 and CDR2: SNHLY and FYNNEI. This CDR3 region has 14 residues. The trim removed 7 bases at V and 7 bases at J, leaving 8 bases unmatched. The CDR3 loop is CASTPGQGAAEQYF. The CDR3 nucleotides are TGTGCCAGCACCCCGGGACAGGGGGCTGCGGAGCAGTACTTC.